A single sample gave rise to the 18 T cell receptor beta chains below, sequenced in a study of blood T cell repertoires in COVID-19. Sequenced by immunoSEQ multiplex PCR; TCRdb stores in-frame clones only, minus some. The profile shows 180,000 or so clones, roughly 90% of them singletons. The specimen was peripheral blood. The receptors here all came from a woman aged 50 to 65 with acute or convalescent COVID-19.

In DNA, the CDR3 is TGTGCCAGCAGTGAATCATGGACAGGGGGGGAAAAACTGTTTTTT. Protein product: CASSESWTGGEKLFF. The chain has TRBV2 and TRBJ1-4; 10 nucleotides match TRBD1. Germline V gives CDR1 SNHLY, CDR2 FYNNEI. There are 15 residues in the CDR3. V shed 2 bases and J 8 bases; nucleotides not matched to a gene: 5.

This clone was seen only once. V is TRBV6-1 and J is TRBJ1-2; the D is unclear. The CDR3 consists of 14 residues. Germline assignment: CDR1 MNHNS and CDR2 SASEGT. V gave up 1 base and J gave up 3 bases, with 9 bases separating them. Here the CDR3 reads CASSEDREDYGYTF. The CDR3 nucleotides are TGTGCCAGCAGTGAAGATCGGGAGGACTATGGCTACACCTTC.

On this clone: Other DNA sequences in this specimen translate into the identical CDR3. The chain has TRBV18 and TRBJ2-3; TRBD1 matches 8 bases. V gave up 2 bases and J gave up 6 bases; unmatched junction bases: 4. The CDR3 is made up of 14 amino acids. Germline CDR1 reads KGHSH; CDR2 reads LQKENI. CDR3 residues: CASSPGTGGDTQYF. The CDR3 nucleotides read TGTGCCAGCTCACCAGGGACAGGTGGGGATACGCAGTATTTT.

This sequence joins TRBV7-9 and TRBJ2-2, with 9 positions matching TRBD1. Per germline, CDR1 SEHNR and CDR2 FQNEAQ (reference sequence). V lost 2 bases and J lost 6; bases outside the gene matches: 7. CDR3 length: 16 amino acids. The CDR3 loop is CASSLRDRVFAGELFF. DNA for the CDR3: TGTGCCAGCAGCTTAAGGGACAGGGTGTTTGCCGGGGAGCTGTTTTTT.

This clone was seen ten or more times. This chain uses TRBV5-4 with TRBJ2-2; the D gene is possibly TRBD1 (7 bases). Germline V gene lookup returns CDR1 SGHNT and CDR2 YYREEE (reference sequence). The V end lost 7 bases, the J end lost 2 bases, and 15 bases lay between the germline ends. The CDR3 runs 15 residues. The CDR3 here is CASVQGGDNTGELFF. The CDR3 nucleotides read TGTGCCAGCGTTCAGGGGGGAGACAACACCGGGGAGCTGTTTTTT.

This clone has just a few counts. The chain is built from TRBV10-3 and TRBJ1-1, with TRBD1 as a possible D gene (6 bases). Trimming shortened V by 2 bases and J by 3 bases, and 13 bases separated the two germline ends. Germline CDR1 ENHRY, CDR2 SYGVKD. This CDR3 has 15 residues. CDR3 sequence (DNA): TGTGCCATCAGTGAGCGGCCAGGGGAGTACACTGAAGCTTTCTTT. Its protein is CAISERPGEYTEAFF.

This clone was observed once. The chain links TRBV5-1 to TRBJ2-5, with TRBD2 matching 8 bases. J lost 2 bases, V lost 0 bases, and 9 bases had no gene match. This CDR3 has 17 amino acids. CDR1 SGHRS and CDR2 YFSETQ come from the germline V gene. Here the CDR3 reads CASSLAGVAGRQETQYF. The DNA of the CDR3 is TGCGCCAGCAGCTTGGCTGGGGTAGCGGGGCGTCAAGAGACCCAGTACTTC.

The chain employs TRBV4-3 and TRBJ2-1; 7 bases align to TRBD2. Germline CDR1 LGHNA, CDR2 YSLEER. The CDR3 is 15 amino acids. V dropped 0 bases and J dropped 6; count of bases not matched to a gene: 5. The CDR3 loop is CASSQDLAGANEQFF. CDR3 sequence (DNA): TGCGCCAGCAGCCAAGATTTGGCGGGAGCCAATGAGCAGTTCTTC.

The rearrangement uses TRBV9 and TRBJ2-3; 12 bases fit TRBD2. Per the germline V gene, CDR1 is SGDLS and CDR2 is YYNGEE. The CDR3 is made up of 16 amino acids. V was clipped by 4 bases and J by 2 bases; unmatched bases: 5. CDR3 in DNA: TGTGCCAGCAGCCCTAGCGGGGGGGGGAACACAGATACGCAGTATTTT. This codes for CASSPSGGGNTDTQYF.

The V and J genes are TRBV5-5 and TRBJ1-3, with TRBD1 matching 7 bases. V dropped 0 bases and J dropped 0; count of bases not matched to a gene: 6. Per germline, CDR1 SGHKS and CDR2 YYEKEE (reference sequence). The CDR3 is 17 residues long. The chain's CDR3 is CASSLEARTGSGNTIYF. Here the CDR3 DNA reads TGTGCCAGCAGCTTGGAAGCTAGGACAGGCTCTGGAAACACCATATATTTT.

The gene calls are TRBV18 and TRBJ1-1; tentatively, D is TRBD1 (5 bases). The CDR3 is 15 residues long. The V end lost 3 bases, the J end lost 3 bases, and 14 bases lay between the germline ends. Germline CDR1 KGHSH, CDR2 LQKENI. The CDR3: CASSPSGIGDTEAFF. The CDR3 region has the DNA TGTGCCAGCTCACCTTCTGGTATAGGGGACACTGAAGCTTTCTTT.

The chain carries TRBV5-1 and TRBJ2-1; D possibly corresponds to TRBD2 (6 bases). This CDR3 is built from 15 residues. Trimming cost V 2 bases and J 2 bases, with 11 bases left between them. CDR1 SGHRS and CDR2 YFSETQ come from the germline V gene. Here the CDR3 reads CASSLLAGAYNEQFF. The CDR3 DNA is TGCGCCAGCAGCTTACTAGCCGGCGCCTACAATGAGCAGTTCTTC.

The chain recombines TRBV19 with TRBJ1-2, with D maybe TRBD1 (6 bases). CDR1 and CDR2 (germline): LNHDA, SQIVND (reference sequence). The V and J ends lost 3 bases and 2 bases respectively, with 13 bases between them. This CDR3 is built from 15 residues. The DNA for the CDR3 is TGTGCCAGTAGTATCTGGCAGAGGGGGAACTATGGCTACACCTTC. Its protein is CASSIWQRGNYGYTF.

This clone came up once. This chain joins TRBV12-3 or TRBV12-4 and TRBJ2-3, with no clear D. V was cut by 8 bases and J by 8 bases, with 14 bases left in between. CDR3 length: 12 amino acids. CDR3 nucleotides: TGTGCCAGCGAGAAGCTTACTGGTACGCAGTATTTT. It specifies CASEKLTGTQYF.

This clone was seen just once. In DNA form, the CDR3 reads TGTGCCAGCAGCCAAGAAGGGTCGGGGTACGAGCAGTACTTC. This codes for CASSQEGSGYEQYF. The chain couples TRBV3-1 (or the pseudogene TRBV3-2) to TRBJ2-7; a possible D gene is TRBD2 (5 bases). The CDR3 totals 14 residues. CDR1 is LGHDT, CDR2 YNNKEL, per germline (reference sequence). Trimming removed 0 bases at V and 4 bases at J, with 10 bases between.

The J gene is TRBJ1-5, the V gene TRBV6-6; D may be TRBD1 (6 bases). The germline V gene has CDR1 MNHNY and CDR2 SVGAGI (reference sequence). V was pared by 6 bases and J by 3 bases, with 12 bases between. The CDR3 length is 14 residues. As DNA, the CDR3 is TGTGCCAGCAGAAACAGGGAACCCAATCAGCCCCAGCATTTT. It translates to CASRNREPNQPQHF.

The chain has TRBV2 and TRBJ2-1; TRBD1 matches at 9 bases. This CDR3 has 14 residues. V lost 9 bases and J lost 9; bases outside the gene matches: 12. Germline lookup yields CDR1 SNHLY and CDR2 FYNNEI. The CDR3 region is CASKEDRGGGEQFF. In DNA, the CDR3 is TGTGCCAGTAAGGAGGACAGGGGAGGGGGTGAGCAGTTCTTC.

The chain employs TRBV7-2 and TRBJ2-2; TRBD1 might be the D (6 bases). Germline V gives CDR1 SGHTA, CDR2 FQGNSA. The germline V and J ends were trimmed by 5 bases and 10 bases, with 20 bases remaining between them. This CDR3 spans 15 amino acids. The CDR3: CASSVRSLLGAELFF. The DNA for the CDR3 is TGTGCCAGCAGCGTTAGGTCCCTACTGGGGGCGGAGCTGTTTTTT. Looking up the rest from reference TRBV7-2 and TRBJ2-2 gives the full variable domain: GAGVSQSPSNKVTEKGKDVELRCDPISGHTALYWYRQSLGQGLEFLIYFQGNSAPDKSGLPSDRFSAERTGGSVSTLTIQRTQQEDSAVYLCASSVRSLLGAELFFGEGSRLTVL.